These T cell receptor beta chains were read from a single sample in a study of T cell changes during pregnancy in multiple sclerosis. Repertoires were generated with immunoSEQ multiplex PCR, while TCRdb's copy carries only in-frame clones and drops some. The sample shows 55,000 to 80,000 clones, under 90% of them seen only once. The input for sequencing was peripheral blood, taken after pregnancy. These TCRs come from a female donor in good health, enrolled as a control in a pregnancy study. The CDR3 runs from the conserved cysteine through the conserved F or W. The order of the fields is CDR3 DNA, CDR3 protein, D gene, V gene, clone size, J gene. The D gene is left open where the match is weak. Clone sizes are given selectively: once, few, many, or a class where the clone is expanded.

CDR3 DNA: TGTGCCATCAGTGACACCACAGGGGGGAACACTGAAGCTTTCTTT
CDR3 protein: CAISDTTGGNTEAFF
D gene: TRBD1
V gene: TRBV10-3
clone size: .
J gene: TRBJ1-1

CDR3 DNA: TGTGCCAGCAGTTACTATTACAGGGAGAACACTGAAGCTTTCTTT
CDR3 protein: CASSYYYRENTEAFF
D gene: .
V gene: TRBV6-6
clone size: .
J gene: TRBJ1-1

CDR3 DNA: TGTGCCAGCAGTGAAGCGGTGGGACAGGGTTCGTCCGAGCAGTACTTC
CDR3 protein: CASSEAVGQGSSEQYF
D gene: TRBD1
V gene: TRBV2
clone size: .
J gene: TRBJ2-7

CDR3 DNA: TGTGCCTGGAGTGTTGGACAGGGGGTCTTAATCGGAAACACCATATATTTT
CDR3 protein: CAWSVGQGVLIGNTIYF
D gene: TRBD1
V gene: TRBV30
clone size: .
J gene: TRBJ1-3

CDR3 DNA: TGTGCCAGCAGATGGGACAGTCAGAGACCCCAGCATTTT
CDR3 protein: CASRWDSQRPQHF
D gene: TRBD1
V gene: TRBV2
clone size: many
J gene: TRBJ1-5

CDR3 DNA: TGTGCCAGCAGCTTATCTGTAGGGGTTCCGACTAGCGGGATCAATGAGCAGTTCTTC
CDR3 protein: CASSLSVGVPTSGINEQFF
D gene: TRBD2
V gene: TRBV7-2
clone size: .
J gene: TRBJ2-1

CDR3 DNA: TGTGCCAGCAGCTTAGTCGGACAGAGATATAGCAATCAGCCCCAGCATTTT
CDR3 protein: CASSLVGQRYSNQPQHF
D gene: .
V gene: TRBV7-2
clone size: .
J gene: TRBJ1-5

CDR3 DNA: TGTGCCAGCAGCTTAGATGGGGCCGGTTCACCCCTCCACTTT
CDR3 protein: CASSLDGAGSPLHF
D gene: .
V gene: TRBV11-3
clone size: .
J gene: TRBJ1-6

CDR3 DNA: TGTGCCAGCAGCGTACAGGGGACTTTGAACACTGAAGCTTTCTTT
CDR3 protein: CASSVQGTLNTEAFF
D gene: TRBD1
V gene: TRBV13
clone size: once
J gene: TRBJ1-1

CDR3 DNA: TGTGCCATCAGTGAGGGACAGAAGAACACTGAAGCTTTCTTT
CDR3 protein: CAISEGQKNTEAFF
D gene: .
V gene: TRBV10-3
clone size: .
J gene: TRBJ1-1